This T cell receptor (beta chain) was recorded in a study of glioma-infiltrating T cells (dated by TCRdb to the mid-2010s). With respect to the entire study: The study sequenced TCR alpha- and beta-chain repertoires from glioma tissue, from non-neoplastic brain tissue and from matched peripheral blood mononuclear cells. To measure divergence between tissue and blood T-cell populations, each tissue-infiltrating repertoire was compared with the peripheral blood repertoire of the same patient. Three low-grade glioma patients, seven to nine primary glioblastoma patients, and three non-glioma patients who contributed non-neoplastic brain tissue made up the paired cohort. Study-wide findings and limitations: VJ-independent divergence between tissue and blood was below expectation in non-neoplastic patients but above expectation in all gliomas, especially low-grade gliomas. Group comparisons were based on small numbers of patients: three non-neoplastic, three low-grade glioma and about eight glioblastoma patients. Only a very small number of CDR3 sequences turned up in both tissue and blood, a result put down to high CDR3 diversity combined with limited sampling.

TCR alpha and beta CDR3 regions were amplified with the iRepertoire nested amplicon-rescue multiplex PCR (arm-PCR) platform from RNA. For one-step reverse transcription and amplification, about 90-400 ng of tissue mRNA or PBMC total RNA was used as input. Following bead purification, Illumina adapters were added by a secondary multiplex PCR, and the libraries were gel-purified between 200 and 400 bp. The libraries contained internal 6-nucleotide barcodes that were used for demultiplexing. Libraries were sequenced on an Illumina MiSeq with 2x220 or 2x250 nucleotide paired-end reads. Regarding the original processing steps: FLASH 1.2.11 was used to merge paired reads, and BWA-MEM then aligned the reads to the GRCh37 human genome before TRA and TRB reads were extracted. V and J assignment used an IMGT-derived reference of cassette sequences and CDR3 motifs that included pseudogenes. Reads were translated in three frames, and productive CDR3s were defined as those with a C...FGXG motif and no stop codons. Unique combinations of V-J cassette pair and CDR3 amino acid sequence were defined as clonotypes. Reads were filtered by Hamming distance, thresholded by each sample's sequence error rate in mapped regions. TCRdb trimmed the raw reads at Q25, called clones with MiXCR and kept productive beta chains. When rows share a CDR3 protein, they turn into one entry using the most common DNA and genes. These V and J calls derive from TCRdb rather than the authors' analysis. Across this sample there are roughly 100,000 distinct CDR3 sequences, with less than 30% seen only once. Roughly 45% of the sample is in the top ten clones.

Inclusive of the bounding cysteine and phenylalanine, the CDR3 is 15 residues long. Of the read, only the CDR3 DNA is kept; its 45 bases are in frame from base 1. Trimming costs V 6 bases and J 0 bases, and their ends lie 15 bases apart. CDR1 is given as MNHNS and CDR2 as SASEGT, both from the germline V gene. This clonotype was seen at least ten times. Its binding antigen is unknown. Per-base quality was not reported, and no clone a single base away is much larger than it. The V gene is TRBV6-1 and the J gene is TRBJ2-7, with no confidently assigned D gene. The TCR originated in a human donor with low-grade glioma or glioblastoma, undergoing nonglioma brain surgery, or in good health (not recorded which). Sequencing input: glioma tissue, nonneoplastic brain tissue, or PBMCs (not recorded which). The DNA is as follows: TGTGCCAGCAGGCCCGAAGGGTCCCCCTCCTACGAGCAGTACTTC. It encodes CASRPEGSPSYEQYF.